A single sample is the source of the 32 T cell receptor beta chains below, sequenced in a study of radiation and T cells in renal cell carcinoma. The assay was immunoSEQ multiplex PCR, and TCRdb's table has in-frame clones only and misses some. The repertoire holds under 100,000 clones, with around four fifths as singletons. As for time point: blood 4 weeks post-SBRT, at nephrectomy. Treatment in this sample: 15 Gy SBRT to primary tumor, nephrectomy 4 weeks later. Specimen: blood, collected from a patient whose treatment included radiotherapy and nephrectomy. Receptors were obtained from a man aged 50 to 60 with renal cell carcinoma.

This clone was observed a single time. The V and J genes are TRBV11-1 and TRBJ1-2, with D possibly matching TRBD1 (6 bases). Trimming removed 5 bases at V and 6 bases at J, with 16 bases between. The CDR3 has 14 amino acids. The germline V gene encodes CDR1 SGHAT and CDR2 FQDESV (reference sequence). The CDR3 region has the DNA TGTGCCAGCAGCCGGGGGACAAAGGAGGATGGCTACACCTTC. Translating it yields CASSRGTKEDGYTF.

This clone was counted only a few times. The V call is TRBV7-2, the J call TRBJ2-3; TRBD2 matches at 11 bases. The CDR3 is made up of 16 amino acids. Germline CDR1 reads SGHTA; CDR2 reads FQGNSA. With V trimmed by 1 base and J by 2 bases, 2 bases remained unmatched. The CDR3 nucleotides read TGTGCCAGCAGCTTAGGACTAGCGGGATACACAGATACGCAGTATTTT. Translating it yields CASSLGLAGYTDTQYF. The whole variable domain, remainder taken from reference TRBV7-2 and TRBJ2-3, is GAGVSQSPSNKVTEKGKDVELRCDPISGHTALYWYRQSLGQGLEFLIYFQGNSAPDKSGLPSDRFSAERTGGSVSTLTIQRTQQEDSAVYLCASSLGLAGYTDTQYFGPGTRLTVL.

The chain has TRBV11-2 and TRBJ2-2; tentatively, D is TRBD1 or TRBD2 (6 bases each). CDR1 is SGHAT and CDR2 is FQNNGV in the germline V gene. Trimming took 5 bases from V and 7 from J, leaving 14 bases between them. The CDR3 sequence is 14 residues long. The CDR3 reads CASSVTQGLGELFF. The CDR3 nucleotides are TGTGCCAGCAGCGTGACACAGGGACTCGGGGAGCTGTTTTTT.

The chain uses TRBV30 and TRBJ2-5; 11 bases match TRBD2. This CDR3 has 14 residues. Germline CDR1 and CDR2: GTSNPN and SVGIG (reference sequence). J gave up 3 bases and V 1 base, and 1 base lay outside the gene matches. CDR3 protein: CAWSEGLAEETQYF. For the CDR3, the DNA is TGTGCCTGGAGTGAGGGACTAGCGGAAGAGACCCAGTACTTC.

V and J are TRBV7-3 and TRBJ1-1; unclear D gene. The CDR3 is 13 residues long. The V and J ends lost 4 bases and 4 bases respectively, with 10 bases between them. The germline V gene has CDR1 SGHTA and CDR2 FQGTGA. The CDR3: CASSSRAGTEAFF. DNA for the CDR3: TGTGCCAGCAGCTCCCGGGCGGGCACTGAAGCTTTCTTT.

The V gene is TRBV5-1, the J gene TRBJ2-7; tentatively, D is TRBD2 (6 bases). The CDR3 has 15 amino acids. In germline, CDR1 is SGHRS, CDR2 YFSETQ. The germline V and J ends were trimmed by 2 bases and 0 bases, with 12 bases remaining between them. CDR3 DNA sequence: TGCGCCAGCAGCTTAGGACTATCCCCCTCCTACGAGCAGTACTTC. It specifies CASSLGLSPSYEQYF.

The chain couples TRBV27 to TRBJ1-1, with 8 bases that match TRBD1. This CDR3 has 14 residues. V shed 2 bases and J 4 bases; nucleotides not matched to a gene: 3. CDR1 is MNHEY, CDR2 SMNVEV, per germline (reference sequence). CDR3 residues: CASSLDRGPTEAFF. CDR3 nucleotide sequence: TGTGCCAGCAGTTTAGACAGGGGACCCACTGAAGCTTTCTTT.

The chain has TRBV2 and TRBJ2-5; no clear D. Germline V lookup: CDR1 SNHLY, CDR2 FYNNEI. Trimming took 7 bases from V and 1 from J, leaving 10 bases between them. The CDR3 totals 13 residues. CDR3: CASIGQFQETQYF. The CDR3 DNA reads TGTGCCAGCATCGGTCAGTTCCAAGAGACCCAGTACTTC.

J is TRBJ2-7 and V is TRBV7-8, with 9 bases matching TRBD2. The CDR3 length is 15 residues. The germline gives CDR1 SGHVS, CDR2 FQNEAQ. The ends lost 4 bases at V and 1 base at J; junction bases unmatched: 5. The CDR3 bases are TGTGCCAGCAGCTACCAAAGCGGGAGGTCCTACGAGCAGTACTTC. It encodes CASSYQSGRSYEQYF.

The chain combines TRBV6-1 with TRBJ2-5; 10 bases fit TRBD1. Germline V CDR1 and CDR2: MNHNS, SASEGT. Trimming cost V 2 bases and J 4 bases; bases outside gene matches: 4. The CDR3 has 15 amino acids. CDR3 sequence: CASSEWGQGSETQYF. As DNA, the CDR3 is TGTGCCAGCAGTGAATGGGGACAGGGGTCAGAGACCCAGTACTTC.

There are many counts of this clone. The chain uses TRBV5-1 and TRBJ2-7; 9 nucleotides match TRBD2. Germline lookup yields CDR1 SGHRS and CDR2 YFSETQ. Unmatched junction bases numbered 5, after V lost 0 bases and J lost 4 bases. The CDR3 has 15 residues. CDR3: CASSLEAGGRYEQYF. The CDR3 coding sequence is TGCGCCAGCAGCTTGGAGGCGGGAGGGAGGTACGAGCAGTACTTC.

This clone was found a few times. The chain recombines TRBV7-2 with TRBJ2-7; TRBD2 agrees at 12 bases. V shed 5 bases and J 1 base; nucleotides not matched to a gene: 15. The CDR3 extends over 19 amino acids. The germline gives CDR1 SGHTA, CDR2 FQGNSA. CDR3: CASSPGPTGLAGPSYEQYF. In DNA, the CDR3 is TGTGCCAGCAGCCCCGGGCCCACTGGACTAGCGGGACCTTCCTACGAGCAGTACTTC. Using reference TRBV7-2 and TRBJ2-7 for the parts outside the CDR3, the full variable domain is GAGVSQSPSNKVTEKGKDVELRCDPISGHTALYWYRQSLGQGLEFLIYFQGNSAPDKSGLPSDRFSAERTGGSVSTLTIQRTQQEDSAVYLCASSPGPTGLAGPSYEQYFGPGTRLTVT.

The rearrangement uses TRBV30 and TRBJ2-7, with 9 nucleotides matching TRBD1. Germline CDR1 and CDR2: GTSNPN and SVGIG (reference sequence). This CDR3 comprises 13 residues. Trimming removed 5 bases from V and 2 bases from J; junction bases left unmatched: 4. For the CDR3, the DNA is TGTGCCTGGTCCGGGACAGGGACCTACGAGCAGTACTTC. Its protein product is CAWSGTGTYEQYF. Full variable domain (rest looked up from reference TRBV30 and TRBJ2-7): SQTIHQWPATLVQPVGSPLSLECTVEGTSNPNLYWYRQAAGRGLQLLFYSVGIGQISSEVPQNLSASRPQDRQFILSSKKLLLSDSGFYLCAWSGTGTYEQYFGPGTRLTVT.

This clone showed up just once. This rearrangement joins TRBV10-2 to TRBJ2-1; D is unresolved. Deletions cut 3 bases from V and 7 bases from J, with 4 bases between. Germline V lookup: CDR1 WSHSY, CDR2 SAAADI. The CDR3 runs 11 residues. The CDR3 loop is CASSDVNEQFF. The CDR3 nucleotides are TGCGCCAGCAGTGATGTAAATGAGCAGTTCTTC.

The CDR3 nucleotides read TGTGCCAGCTCACCGACCACTGAAGCTTTCTTT. Its translation is CASSPTTEAFF. This chain uses TRBV18 with TRBJ1-1; D is ambiguous. This CDR3 contains 11 residues. The germline CDR1 and CDR2 sequences are KGHSH and LQKENI. Between the trimmed V and J ends, which lost 3 bases and 4 bases, there was a span of 3 bases.

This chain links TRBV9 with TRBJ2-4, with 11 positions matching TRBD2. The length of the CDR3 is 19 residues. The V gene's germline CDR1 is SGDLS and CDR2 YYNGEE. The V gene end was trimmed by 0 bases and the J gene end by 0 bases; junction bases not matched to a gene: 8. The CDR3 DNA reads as TGTGCCAGCAGCGTAGAGGACCCGCTAGCGGGAGGAGCCAAAAACATTCAGTACTTC. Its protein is CASSVEDPLAGGAKNIQYF.

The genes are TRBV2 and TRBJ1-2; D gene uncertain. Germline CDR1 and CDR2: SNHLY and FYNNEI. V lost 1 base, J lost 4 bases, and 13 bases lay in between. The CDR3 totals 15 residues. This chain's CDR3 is CASSEELSQIYGYTF. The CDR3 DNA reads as TGTGCCAGCAGTGAAGAGCTTTCACAGATCTATGGCTACACCTTC.

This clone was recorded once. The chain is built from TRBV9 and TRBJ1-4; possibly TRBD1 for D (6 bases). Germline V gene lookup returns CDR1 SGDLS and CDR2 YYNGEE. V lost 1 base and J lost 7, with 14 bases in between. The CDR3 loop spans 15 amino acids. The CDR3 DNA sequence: TGTGCCAGCAGCGTAAGGCAGGGGATGGGTGAAAAACTGTTTTTT. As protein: CASSVRQGMGEKLFF.

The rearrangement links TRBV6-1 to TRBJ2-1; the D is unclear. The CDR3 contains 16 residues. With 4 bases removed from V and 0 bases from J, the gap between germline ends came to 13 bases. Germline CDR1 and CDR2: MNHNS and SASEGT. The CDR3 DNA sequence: TGTGCCAGCAGTGTGTCCCATACAAGCTCCTACAATGAGCAGTTCTTC. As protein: CASSVSHTSSYNEQFF.

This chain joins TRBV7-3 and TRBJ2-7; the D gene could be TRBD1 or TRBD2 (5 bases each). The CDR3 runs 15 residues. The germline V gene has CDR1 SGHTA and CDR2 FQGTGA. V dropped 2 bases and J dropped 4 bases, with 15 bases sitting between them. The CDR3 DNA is TGTGCCAGCAGCTTACGGGACGGCGAACCTTACGAGCAGTACTTC. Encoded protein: CASSLRDGEPYEQYF.

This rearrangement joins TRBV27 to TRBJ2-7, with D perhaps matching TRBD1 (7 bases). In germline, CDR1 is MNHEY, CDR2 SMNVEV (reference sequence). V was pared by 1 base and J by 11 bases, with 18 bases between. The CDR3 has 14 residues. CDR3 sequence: CASSLLGQTRGEYF. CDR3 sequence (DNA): TGTGCCAGCAGTTTATTAGGACAGACCAGGGGGGAGTACTTC.

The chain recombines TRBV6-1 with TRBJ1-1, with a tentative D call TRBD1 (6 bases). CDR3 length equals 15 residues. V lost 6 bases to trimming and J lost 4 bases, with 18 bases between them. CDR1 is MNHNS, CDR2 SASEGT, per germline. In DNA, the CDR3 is TGTGCCAGCAGCCGGACAGCGGAGGGAGGCACTGAAGCTTTCTTT. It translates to CASSRTAEGGTEAFF.

The CDR3 protein is CASSVGQGYYGYTF. Written as DNA, the CDR3 is TGTGCCAGCAGCGTAGGGCAGGGGTACTATGGCTACACCTTC. The chain has TRBV9 and TRBJ1-2; the D gene is possibly TRBD1 (6 bases). Germline CDR1 reads SGDLS; CDR2 reads YYNGEE. CDR3 length equals 14 residues. With 0 bases removed from V and 3 bases from J, the gap between germline ends came to 9 bases.

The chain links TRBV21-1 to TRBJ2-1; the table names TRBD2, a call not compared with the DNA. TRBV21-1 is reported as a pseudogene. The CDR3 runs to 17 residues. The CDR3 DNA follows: TGTGCCAGCAGCAAATGCCCGGGGGGGCGTGCCTACAATGAGCAGTTCTTC. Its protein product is CASSKCPGGRAYNEQFF.

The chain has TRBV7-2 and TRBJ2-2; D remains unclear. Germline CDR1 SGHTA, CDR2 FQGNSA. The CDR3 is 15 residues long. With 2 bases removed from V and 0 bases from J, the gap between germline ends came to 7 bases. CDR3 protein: CASSLLGSNTGELFF. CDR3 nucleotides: TGTGCCAGCAGCTTATTGGGATCGAACACCGGGGAGCTGTTTTTT. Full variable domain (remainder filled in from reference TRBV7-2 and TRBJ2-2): GAGVSQSPSNKVTEKGKDVELRCDPISGHTALYWYRQSLGQGLEFLIYFQGNSAPDKSGLPSDRFSAERTGGSVSTLTIQRTQQEDSAVYLCASSLLGSNTGELFFGEGSRLTVL.

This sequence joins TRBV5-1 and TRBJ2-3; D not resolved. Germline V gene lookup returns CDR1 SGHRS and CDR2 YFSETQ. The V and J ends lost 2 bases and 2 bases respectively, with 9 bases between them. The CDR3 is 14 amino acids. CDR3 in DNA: TGCGCCAGCAGCTTAAACACGTTCACAGATACGCAGTATTTT. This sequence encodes CASSLNTFTDTQYF.

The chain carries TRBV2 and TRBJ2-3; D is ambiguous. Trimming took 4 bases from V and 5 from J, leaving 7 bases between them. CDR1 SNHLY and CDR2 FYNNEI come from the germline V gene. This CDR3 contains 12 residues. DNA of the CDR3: TGTGCCAGCAGTGTGGCTCTAGATACGCAGTATTTT. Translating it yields CASSVALDTQYF.

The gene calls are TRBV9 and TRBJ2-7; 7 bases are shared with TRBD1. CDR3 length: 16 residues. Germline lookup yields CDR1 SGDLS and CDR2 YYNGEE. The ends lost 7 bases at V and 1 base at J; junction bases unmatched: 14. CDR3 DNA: TGTGCCAGCTCCCGTACCGCCGGGACAGATTCCTACGAGCAGTACTTC. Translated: CASSRTAGTDSYEQYF.

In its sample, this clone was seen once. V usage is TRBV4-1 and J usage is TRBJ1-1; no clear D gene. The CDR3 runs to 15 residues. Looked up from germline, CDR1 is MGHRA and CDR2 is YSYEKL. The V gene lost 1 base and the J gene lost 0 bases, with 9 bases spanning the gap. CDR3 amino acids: CASSQVPNLNTEAFF. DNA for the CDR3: TGCGCCAGCAGCCAAGTTCCGAACCTGAACACTGAAGCTTTCTTT.

CDR3 protein: CASSVEYADTQYF. CDR3 in DNA: TGTGCCAGCAGCGTAGAGTATGCAGATACGCAGTATTTT. V is TRBV9 and J is TRBJ2-3; D gene unclear. Trimming pared 0 bases from V and 4 bases from J, leaving 6 bases between. Germline loops: CDR1 SGDLS, CDR2 YYNGEE. This CDR3 contains 13 residues.

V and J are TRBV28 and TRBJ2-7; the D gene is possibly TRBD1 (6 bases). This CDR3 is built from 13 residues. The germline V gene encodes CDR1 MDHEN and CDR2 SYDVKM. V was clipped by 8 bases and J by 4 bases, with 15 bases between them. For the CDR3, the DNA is TGTGCCAGCGGGGGACAAAGTGTGTACGAGCAGTACTTC. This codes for CASGGQSVYEQYF.

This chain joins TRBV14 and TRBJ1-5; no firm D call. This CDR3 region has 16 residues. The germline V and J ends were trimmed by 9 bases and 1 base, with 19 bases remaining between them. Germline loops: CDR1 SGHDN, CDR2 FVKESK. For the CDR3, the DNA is TGTGCCAGTAACGACAACCGCATTCTAAGCAATCAGCCCCAGCATTTT. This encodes CASNDNRILSNQPQHF. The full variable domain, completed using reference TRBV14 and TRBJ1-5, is EAGVTQFPSHSVIEKGQTVTLRCDPISGHDNLYWYRRVMGKEIKFLLHFVKESKQDESGMPNNRFLAERTGGTYSTLKVQPAELEDSGVYFCASNDNRILSNQPQHFGDGTRLSIL.